Shown below are 6 T cell receptor beta chains from a single sample sequenced in a study of a mutant IDH1 vaccine in newly diagnosed glioma. Time point given: baseline, week 1 (first vaccination visit). The treatment: pre-vaccination baseline after standard-of-care therapy. The repertoire was sequenced with immunoSEQ multiplex PCR; TCRdb's copy has only in-frame clones and lacks some. The sample comprises tens of thousands of clones, about four fifths of which are singletons, and 7% to 8% rests with the top ten. The sample in question was PBMCs, obtained from a glioma patient treated with radiotherapy, temozolomide or both. The origin of the receptors is a woman aged 50 to 60 with glioma.

The chain has TRBV4-1 and TRBJ2-5; 14 nucleotides agree with TRBD2. CDR1 is MGHRA, CDR2 YSYEKL, per germline. V lost 5 bases and J lost 4; bases outside the gene matches: 9. This CDR3 comprises 17 residues. This chain's CDR3 is CASSSRTSGGFGETQYF. The CDR3 DNA is TGCGCCAGCAGCTCCCGGACTAGCGGGGGGTTTGGAGAGACCCAGTACTTC.

The chain combines TRBV6-1 with TRBJ2-3; tentative D call: TRBD1 (6 bases). The V gene lost 2 bases and the J gene lost 7 bases, with 10 bases spanning the gap. CDR1 MNHNS and CDR2 SASEGT come from the germline V gene. CDR3 length: 13 amino acids. The CDR3 bases are TGTGCCAGCAGTGAACTTTGGGGGCATACGCAGTATTTT. Its translation is CASSELWGHTQYF.

The chain uses TRBV4-1 and TRBJ2-3, with unresolved D. Germline values: CDR1 MGHRA, CDR2 YSYEKL. This CDR3 contains 11 residues. Trimming pared 8 bases from V and 6 bases from J, leaving 9 bases between. The CDR3 reads CASAVGDTQYF. CDR3 bases: TGCGCCAGCGCCGTGGGGGATACGCAGTATTTT.

The rearrangement joins TRBV5-5 to TRBJ1-2; no firm D call. Deletions cut 0 bases from V and 2 bases from J, with 5 bases between. CDR1 is SGHKS and CDR2 is YYEKEE in the germline V gene (reference sequence). This CDR3 comprises 13 residues. CDR3: CASSLEQNYGYTF. CDR3 coding DNA: TGTGCCAGCAGCTTGGAACAGAACTATGGCTACACCTTC.

The chain joins TRBV5-1 to TRBJ1-1; 8 bases match TRBD1. This CDR3 spans 16 amino acids. Germline assignment: CDR1 SGHRS and CDR2 YFSETQ. The J segment lost 0 bases and the V segment lost 4 bases, leaving 8 bases of the junction unmatched. DNA for the CDR3: TGCGCCAGCAGCCTATACCCGGGACAGGTGAACACTGAAGCTTTCTTT. This gives the protein CASSLYPGQVNTEAFF.

This sequence joins TRBV5-4 and TRBJ2-3, with D possibly being TRBD2 (6 bases). The CDR3 covers 15 residues. V was pared by 0 bases and J by 2 bases, with 10 bases between. Germline loops: CDR1 SGHNT, CDR2 YYREEE (reference sequence). The CDR3 loop is CASSLAGGYTDTQYF. CDR3 coding DNA: TGTGCCAGCAGCTTGGCCGGAGGGTACACAGATACGCAGTATTTT.